Listed below are T cell receptor beta chains from one sample, sequenced in a study of cytomegalovirus exposure and HLA in healthy donors. This table comes from immunoSEQ multiplex PCR, and its TCRdb copy is limited to in-frame clones, with some not included. The sample consists of more than 80,000 clones, 60% to 80% of them appearing once. Sequencing was carried out using PBMCs. The source of these receptors is a woman in her sixties in good health and CMV-seropositive. The CDR3 runs from the conserved cysteine through the conserved F or W. D genes are given only for firm matches. Clone size appears in some rows only: once, few, many, or a class for an expanded clone.

D gene: .
clone size: .
V gene: TRBV27
J gene: TRBJ2-7
CDR3 protein: CASSSPPGLSSYEQYF
CDR3 DNA: TGTGCCAGCAGTTCCCCTCCGGGACTGAGCTCCTACGAGCAGTACTTC

D gene: .
clone size: .
V gene: TRBV2
J gene: TRBJ2-6
CDR3 protein: CASRAGTGGANVLTF
CDR3 DNA: TGTGCCAGCAGGGCCGGGACTGGGGGGGCCAACGTCCTGACTTTC

D gene: .
clone size: .
V gene: TRBV4-2
J gene: TRBJ2-3
CDR3 protein: CASSQVQVATDTQYF
CDR3 DNA: TGTGCCAGCAGCCAGGTCCAAGTGGCCACAGATACGCAGTATTTT

D gene: .
clone size: .
V gene: TRBV5-1
J gene: TRBJ1-1
CDR3 protein: CASSLAINTEAFF
CDR3 DNA: TGCGCCAGCAGCTTGGCAATTAACACTGAAGCTTTCTTT

D gene: .
clone size: .
V gene: TRBV5-4
J gene: TRBJ2-7
CDR3 protein: CASKGQLGDEQYF
CDR3 DNA: TGTGCCAGCAAAGGACAGCTGGGCGACGAGCAGTACTTC

D gene: .
clone size: few
V gene: TRBV5-1
J gene: TRBJ1-2
CDR3 protein: CASSLTYALDGYTF
CDR3 DNA: TGCGCCAGCAGCTTGACCTATGCCTTGGATGGCTACACCTTC

D gene: TRBD2
clone size: .
V gene: TRBV2
J gene: TRBJ2-1
CDR3 protein: CASSDLGEGEQFF
CDR3 DNA: TGTGCCAGCAGCGACTTAGGGGAGGGTGAGCAGTTCTTC

D gene: TRBD2
clone size: .
V gene: TRBV7-2
J gene: TRBJ2-3
CDR3 protein: CASNPGGGLPDTQYF
CDR3 DNA: TGTGCCAGCAACCCTGGGGGAGGGCTACCAGATACGCAGTATTTT

D gene: .
clone size: .
V gene: TRBV9
J gene: TRBJ2-7
CDR3 protein: CASSVGPSITYEQYF
CDR3 DNA: TGTGCCAGCAGCGTAGGACCTAGTATTACCTACGAGCAGTACTTC

D gene: .
clone size: .
V gene: TRBV14
J gene: TRBJ2-1
CDR3 protein: CASSHNNEQFF
CDR3 DNA: TGTGCCAGCAGCCATAACAATGAGCAGTTCTTC

D gene: .
clone size: .
V gene: TRBV18
J gene: TRBJ2-7
CDR3 protein: CASSQRVAAAGDEQYF
CDR3 DNA: TGTGCCAGCTCCCAGAGAGTAGCGGCAGCTGGGGACGAGCAGTACTTC